This TCR beta chain derives from a study of T cell responses to AZD1222 COVID-19 vaccine (dated by TCRdb to the early 2020s). At the level of the whole study: AZD1222 recipients given second doses at about 4 weeks or at about 12 weeks were pooled, since spike-specific TCR depth and breadth were not found to differ between the two schedules. TCR sequencing was performed for about 250 trial participants, of whom about 200 were given two doses of AZD1222 and around 26 were given two doses of MenACWY control vaccine. Trial participants were enrolled by age into subgroups of 18-55, 56-69 and 70-plus years, and roughly 160, 29 and 62 TCR-sequenced participants, respectively, were included in these subgroups.

Broader findings and caveats from the paper: The 56-69-year group was small, and its depth increase did not reach significance, likely because of low power. Only six AZD1222 recipients were SARS-CoV-2 seropositive at baseline, limiting conclusions about previously exposed vaccinees. After two AZD1222 doses, both the breadth and the depth of spike-specific TCRs were significantly higher than at day 0 and than in MenACWY recipients. Because no samples from the day 14 peak response were available, repertoires could be characterized only after the peak T cell response. Participants were mostly white British and included more females than males, and it was suggested by the authors that clonal diversity may have been underestimated. CD4 TCRs associated with the vaccine covered the entire spike protein, and the dominant responses were in regions 160-218 and 743-854. Nearly half of unique spike-specific TCRs reportedly recognized epitopes outside regions mutated in the B.1.351 and B.1.1.7 variants.

The CDR3 regions of human TCRbeta chains were analyzed by immunosequencing. The study's processing was this. Repertoire TCRs were matched against a reference library of SARS-CoV-2-specific TCRs generated with the MIRA antigen-specificity platform. Breadth was defined as the fraction of unique TCRs that were SARS-CoV-2-associated. Depth was defined as the fraction of total T cells that were SARS-CoV-2-associated. Using the MIRA data, every spike-specific TCR was mapped to the spike region that the TCR reacted to and assigned to either a CD4 or a CD8 class. Log10-transformed breadth and depth values were compared by one-way ANOVA with Sidak's multiple comparisons tests. TCRdb provides this immuneACCESS table in a form limited to in-frame rearrangements. Some clones are lacking; in checked studies, under half of them reflect an unresolved V gene, and why the rest are absent is not known. V and J calls and clone size follow that table, whereas D and trimming were derived from the DNA. The sample table records about 120,000 clones; about 91% of these occur just once. Jointly, the top ten make up about 5% of the sample.

The CDR3 sequence holds 16 residues, the cysteine and phenylalanine included. The sequence is cut down to CDR3 DNA, 48 bases in frame from base 1. The germline V gene supplies CDR1 SNHLY and CDR2 FYNNEI. For this chain, trimming is 5 bases at the V end and 4 bases at the J end, and the number of junction bases without a gene match is 8. Remarks on this clone: The target of this receptor is not known. No much larger clone exists at a distance of one base, and base qualities are not known.

Explained via the paper, the time point label denotes: baseline before first vaccination. Samples from vaccinated people were obtained from the UK trials COV001 and COV002, which included a single-blind randomized controlled phase 2/3 trial of AZD1222 (ChAdOx1 nCoV-19) in healthy adults. Trial participant PBMC samples were collected at day 0 and day 28 after the second dose for TCRbeta chain sequencing. The V gene is TRBV2 and the J gene is TRBJ2-5, with TRBD1 matching 12 junction bases. The sample in question was peripheral blood, obtained on day 0 of AZD1222 vaccination. This receptor was taken from an adult in good health. Here is the DNA: TGTGCCAGCAGTTTCACCGGGACAGGGGGCACAGAGACCCAGTACTTC. It encodes CASSFTGTGGTETQYF.